Below, 14 T cell receptor beta chains from the same sample are listed, as sequenced in a study of cytomegalovirus exposure and HLA in healthy donors. Repertoires were generated with immunoSEQ multiplex PCR, while TCRdb's copy carries only in-frame clones and drops some. The sample holds approximately 49,000 clones, about 91% seen once. Material: PBMCs. These receptors were obtained from a man younger than 35 in good health and CMV-seronegative.

The chain joins TRBV9 to TRBJ2-1; no firm D call. CDR1 and CDR2 from the germline V gene are SGDLS and YYNGEE. The CDR3 covers 14 residues. V lost 4 bases and J 0 bases, leaving 8 bases between the germline ends. In nucleotides, the CDR3 is TGTGCCAGCAGCACCACCAGCTCCTACAATGAGCAGTTCTTC. Residues: CASSTTSSYNEQFF.

This clone appeared once. The chain joins TRBV7-9 to TRBJ1-1, with TRBD1 matching 8 bases. J was trimmed by 4 bases and V by 5 bases; bases with no gene match: 9. This CDR3 has 15 amino acids. CDR1 is SEHNR, CDR2 FQNEAQ, per germline (reference sequence). CDR3 sequence (DNA): TGTGCCAGCAGCCAAGACCAGGGGGCGGCCACTGAAGCTTTCTTT. Translated, it gives CASSQDQGAATEAFF.

This clone was picked up one time. This chain connects TRBV5-1 to TRBJ2-5; a possible D gene is TRBD2 (7 bases). Trimming left V 4 bases short and J 5 bases short, with 24 bases between. The CDR3 has 17 residues. The V gene's germline CDR1 is SGHRS and CDR2 YFSETQ. The CDR3 is CASSAGGGARIWETQYF. CDR3 nucleotides: TGCGCCAGCAGCGCGGGCGGGGGCGCTAGGATTTGGGAGACCCAGTACTTC.

The chain has TRBV5-1 and TRBJ1-3; the match to TRBD1 covers 7 bases. The V segment lost 0 bases and the J segment 0 bases; nucleotides outside the gene matches: 6. Germline-derived CDR1 and CDR2 are SGHRS and YFSETQ. CDR3 length: 17 residues. In DNA, the CDR3 is TGCGCCAGCAGCTTGGCGGGACAGAGGGGCTCTGGAAACACCATATATTTT. It specifies CASSLAGQRGSGNTIYF. Variable domain in full (rest from reference TRBV5-1 and TRBJ1-3): KAGVTQTPRYLIKTRGQQVTLSCSPISGHRSVSWYQQTPGQGLQFLFEYFSETQRNKGNFPGRFSGRQFSNSRSEMNVSTLELGDSALYLCASSLAGQRGSGNTIYFGEGSWLTVV.

J is TRBJ1-3 and V is TRBV9; TRBD1 agrees at 8 bases. CDR3 length: 16 residues. Germline CDR1 and CDR2: SGDLS and YYNGEE. The J segment lost 2 bases and the V segment lost 4 bases, leaving 8 bases of the junction unmatched. The CDR3 region is CASSLPTGVTGNTIYF. Written as DNA, the CDR3 is TGTGCCAGCAGCCTCCCGACAGGGGTAACTGGAAACACCATATATTTT. The entire variable domain, with the rest obtained from reference TRBV9 and TRBJ1-3, is as follows: DSGVTQTPKHLITATGQRVTLRCSPRSGDLSVYWYQQSLDQGLQFLIQYYNGEERAKGNILERFSAQQFPDLHSELNLSSLELGDSALYFCASSLPTGVTGNTIYFGEGSWLTVV.

V and J are TRBV30 and TRBJ2-7; TRBD2 matches at 11 bases. The CDR3 contains 14 residues. The V gene end was trimmed by 8 bases and the J gene end by 3 bases; junction bases not matched to a gene: 9. In germline, CDR1 is GTSNPN, CDR2 SVGIG (reference sequence). The CDR3 bases are TGTGCCCTTTTCGGGGGGACTAGCGGCTACGAGCAGTACTTC. It is translated as CALFGGTSGYEQYF.

The CDR3 region has the DNA TGTGCCAGCAGTTCAGGGAGGTCCTACGAGCAGTACTTC. Translating gives CASSSGRSYEQYF. The chain couples TRBV6-6 to TRBJ2-7; tentative D call: TRBD2 (6 bases). The CDR3 spans 13 residues. V was clipped by 4 bases and J by 1 base, with 8 bases between them. Germline-derived CDR1 and CDR2 are MNHNY and SVGAGI (reference sequence).

Here the CDR3 DNA reads TGTGCCAGCAGGGCTAGCAGGCCCTACGAGCAGTACTTC. Protein: CASRASRPYEQYF. V is TRBV2 and J is TRBJ2-7; TRBD2 is a possible D gene (5 bases). The ends were cut back, 6 bases at V and 2 bases at J, with 11 bases in the middle. CDR1 SNHLY and CDR2 FYNNEI come from the germline V gene. This CDR3 is built from 13 residues.

The V call is TRBV27, the J call TRBJ2-3; tentative D call: TRBD1 (5 bases). This CDR3 spans 14 amino acids. CDR1 and CDR2 (germline): MNHEY, SMNVEV (reference sequence). The V end lost 5 bases, the J end lost 0 bases, and 9 bases lay between the germline ends. In nucleotides, the CDR3 is TGTGCCAGCAGTCTGACAGTTAGCACAGATACGCAGTATTTT. Its translation: CASSLTVSTDTQYF.

The J gene is TRBJ1-2, the V gene TRBV5-4, with 7 bases lining up with TRBD1. In germline, CDR1 is SGHNT, CDR2 YYREEE (reference sequence). V lost 4 bases to trimming and J lost 4 bases; unmatched junction nucleotides: 13. The CDR3 has 16 amino acids. The chain's CDR3 is CASSKGDRGQSYGYTF. As DNA, the CDR3 is TGTGCCAGCAGCAAGGGGGATAGGGGACAGAGCTATGGCTACACCTTC.

The gene calls are TRBV7-9 and TRBJ2-3; 12 bases agree with TRBD2. The junction had 2 bases not matched to a gene; V was cut back by 1 base and J by 3 bases. CDR1 is SEHNR, CDR2 FQNEAQ, per germline (reference sequence). CDR3 length equals 16 residues. The CDR3 loop is CASSLGLAGATDTQYF. The CDR3 nucleotides are TGTGCCAGCAGCTTAGGACTAGCGGGAGCGACAGATACGCAGTATTTT.

This clone was observed a single time. The chain employs TRBV4-1 and TRBJ1-1, with 7 bases lining up with TRBD1. CDR3 length equals 14 residues. Germline-derived CDR1 and CDR2 are MGHRA and YSYEKL. Trimming removed 3 bases from V and 4 bases from J; junction bases left unmatched: 5. The CDR3 nucleotides read TGCGCCAGCAGCCACCGGGAGGGGGCCACTGAAGCTTTCTTT. Encoded protein: CASSHREGATEAFF.

This clone was recorded only once. The CDR3 bases are TGTGCCAGTAGTTCCGGGCCTGAGGGGACCCAGTACTTC. Protein: CASSSGPEGTQYF. The rearrangement uses TRBV19 and TRBJ2-5; D is possibly TRBD2 (5 bases). CDR1 is LNHDA, CDR2 SQIVND, per germline (reference sequence). Deletions cut 5 bases from V and 7 bases from J, with 14 bases between. The CDR3 is made up of 13 amino acids.

This chain uses TRBV27 with TRBJ1-3; tentative D call: TRBD1 (5 bases). Trimming cost V 6 bases and J 8 bases, with 20 bases left between them. CDR3 length equals 15 residues. Germline V gene sequence: CDR1 MNHEY, CDR2 SMNVEV (reference sequence). The CDR3 sequence is CASREGTHGTYTIYF. Written as DNA, the CDR3 is TGTGCCAGCAGGGAAGGGACTCACGGAACATACACCATATATTTT.